These 12 T cell receptor beta chains came from one sample sequenced in a study of OX40 agonist ivuxolimab in advanced cancers. Only in-frame clones appear in the TCRdb table, and some are missing; sequencing was by immunoSEQ multiplex PCR. The table includes about 100,000 clones, 75% to 90% detected once. The source material was CD4+ or CD8+ T cells sorted from blood, sampled in a trial of the OX40 agonist ivuxolimab. Receptors were obtained from an adult with an advanced solid tumor such as melanoma, head and neck, liver or kidney cancer.

CDR3 loop: CASSPGQGNTGELFF. In DNA, the CDR3 is TGTGCCAGTAGTCCAGGGCAGGGGAACACCGGGGAGCTGTTTTTT. This chain connects TRBV19 to TRBJ2-2; a weak D match, TRBD1 (5 bases). Germline V CDR1 and CDR2: LNHDA, SQIVND (reference sequence). The V end was cut by 5 bases, the J end by 1 base, with 11 bases between. The CDR3 is made up of 15 amino acids.

V is TRBV7-9 and J is TRBJ1-4; no clear D. Deletions cut 0 bases from V and 5 bases from J, with 4 bases between. This CDR3 is built from 13 residues. Germline V CDR1 and CDR2: SEHNR, FQNEAQ (reference sequence). The CDR3 DNA follows: TGTGCCAGCAGCTTAGCCGTAAATGAAAAACTGTTTTTT. It yields the protein CASSLAVNEKLFF.

This rearrangement joins TRBV11-2 to TRBJ1-1; no firm D call. Per germline, CDR1 SGHAT and CDR2 FQNNGV. The CDR3 has 15 amino acids. V lost 0 bases, J lost 6 bases, and 14 bases lay in between. CDR3 nucleotides: TGTGCCAGCAGCTTAGATGGAGGGTTCGGCGCTGAAGCTTTCTTT. It specifies CASSLDGGFGAEAFF. The whole variable domain, remainder taken from reference TRBV11-2 and TRBJ1-1, is EAGVAQSPRYKIIEKRQSVAFWCNPISGHATLYWYQQILGQGPKLLIQFQNNGVVDDSQLPKDRFSAERLKGVDSTLKIQPAKLEDSAVYLCASSLDGGFGAEAFFGQGTRLTVV.

V is TRBV10-3 and J is TRBJ1-5, with D unresolved. Germline CDR1 and CDR2: ENHRY and SYGVKD. Between the trimmed V and J ends, which lost 3 bases and 3 bases, there was a span of 3 bases. This CDR3 spans 12 amino acids. The CDR3 sequence is CAISENNQPQHF. DNA for the CDR3: TGTGCCATCAGTGAAAACAATCAGCCCCAGCATTTT.

This clone is a singleton in its sample. This rearrangement joins TRBV11-2 to TRBJ2-7, with 8 bases lining up with TRBD2. Germline loops: CDR1 SGHAT, CDR2 FQNNGV. The CDR3 spans 17 residues. The V and J ends lost 3 bases and 0 bases, in that order; junction bases with no gene match: 10. CDR3 DNA: TGTGCCAGCAGCTTTGCACGGGCGGGAGGAAACTCCTACGAGCAGTACTTC. Amino acid sequence: CASSFARAGGNSYEQYF.

The chain joins TRBV7-3 to TRBJ2-1; D call uncertain. Between the trimmed V and J ends, which lost 2 bases and 1 base, there was a span of 3 bases. The length of the CDR3 is 13 residues. CDR1 is SGHTA, CDR2 FQGTGA, per germline. CDR3 protein: CASSLVSYNEQFF. The CDR3 DNA sequence: TGTGCCAGCAGCTTAGTATCCTACAATGAGCAGTTCTTC.

The chain carries TRBV7-9 and TRBJ1-3; the match to TRBD1 covers 8 bases. The V gene end was trimmed by 5 bases and the J gene end by 0 bases; junction bases not matched to a gene: 6. The CDR3 runs 16 residues. Germline V gene sequence: CDR1 SEHNR, CDR2 FQNEAQ (reference sequence). The CDR3 DNA follows: TGTGCCAGCAGCCCCGGACAGGGTTTCTCTGGAAACACCATATATTTT. Protein sequence: CASSPGQGFSGNTIYF.

In this sample, this clone turned up a few times. The chain couples TRBV19 to TRBJ1-1; D call uncertain. The V end was cut by 6 bases, the J end by 1 base, with 12 bases between. The CDR3 has 14 residues. Germline-derived CDR1 and CDR2 are LNHDA and SQIVND (reference sequence). CDR3: CASRMGEKNTEAFF. The CDR3 DNA is TGTGCCAGTAGGATGGGAGAGAAGAACACTGAAGCTTTCTTT.

The rearrangement links TRBV6-1 to TRBJ1-5, with D possibly TRBD1 on 6 matching bases. V was trimmed by 5 bases and J by 3 bases, leaving 14 bases between them. CDR3 length: 15 amino acids. CDR1 MNHNS and CDR2 SASEGT come from the germline V gene. This CDR3 reads CASSPLAGANQPQHF. CDR3 DNA: TGTGCCAGCAGTCCCCTGGCAGGGGCCAATCAGCCCCAGCATTTT.

V is TRBV11-2 and J is TRBJ2-5; D is possibly TRBD2 (6 bases). Trimming removed 1 base at V and 3 bases at J, with 12 bases between. The CDR3 contains 15 residues. CDR1 and CDR2 from the germline V gene are SGHAT and FQNNGV. CDR3 DNA sequence: TGTGCCAGCAGCTTAGCCGGGACTTCAAAAGAGACCCAGTACTTC. It yields the protein CASSLAGTSKETQYF.

CDR3 nucleotides: TGCGCCAGCAGCTTGGTCGCTAGCGGGAGCCATTATCCTGGGGCCAACGTCCTGACTTTC. This sequence encodes CASSLVASGSHYPGANVLTF. V usage is TRBV5-1 and J usage is TRBJ2-6, with TRBD2 matching over 10 bases. The CDR3 is made up of 20 amino acids. Germline V gene lookup returns CDR1 SGHRS and CDR2 YFSETQ. Losses at the gene ends were 0 bases for V and 2 bases for J; bases not matched to a gene: 11.

The chain joins TRBV7-9 to TRBJ1-4; 9 positions agree with TRBD1. V lost 3 bases, J lost 6 bases, and 5 bases stayed unmatched. CDR3 length equals 15 residues. Germline CDR1 reads SEHNR; CDR2 reads FQNEAQ (reference sequence). CDR3 protein: CASSFTGGADEKLFF. Written as DNA, the CDR3 is TGTGCCAGCAGCTTTACAGGGGGCGCTGATGAAAAACTGTTTTTT. Full variable domain (outside the CDR3, taken from reference TRBV7-9 and TRBJ1-4): DTGVSQNPRHKITKRGQNVTFRCDPISEHNRLYWYRQTLGQGPEFLTYFQNEAQLEKSRLLSDRFSAERPKGSFSTLEIQRTEQGDSAMYLCASSFTGGADEKLFFGSGTQLSVL.